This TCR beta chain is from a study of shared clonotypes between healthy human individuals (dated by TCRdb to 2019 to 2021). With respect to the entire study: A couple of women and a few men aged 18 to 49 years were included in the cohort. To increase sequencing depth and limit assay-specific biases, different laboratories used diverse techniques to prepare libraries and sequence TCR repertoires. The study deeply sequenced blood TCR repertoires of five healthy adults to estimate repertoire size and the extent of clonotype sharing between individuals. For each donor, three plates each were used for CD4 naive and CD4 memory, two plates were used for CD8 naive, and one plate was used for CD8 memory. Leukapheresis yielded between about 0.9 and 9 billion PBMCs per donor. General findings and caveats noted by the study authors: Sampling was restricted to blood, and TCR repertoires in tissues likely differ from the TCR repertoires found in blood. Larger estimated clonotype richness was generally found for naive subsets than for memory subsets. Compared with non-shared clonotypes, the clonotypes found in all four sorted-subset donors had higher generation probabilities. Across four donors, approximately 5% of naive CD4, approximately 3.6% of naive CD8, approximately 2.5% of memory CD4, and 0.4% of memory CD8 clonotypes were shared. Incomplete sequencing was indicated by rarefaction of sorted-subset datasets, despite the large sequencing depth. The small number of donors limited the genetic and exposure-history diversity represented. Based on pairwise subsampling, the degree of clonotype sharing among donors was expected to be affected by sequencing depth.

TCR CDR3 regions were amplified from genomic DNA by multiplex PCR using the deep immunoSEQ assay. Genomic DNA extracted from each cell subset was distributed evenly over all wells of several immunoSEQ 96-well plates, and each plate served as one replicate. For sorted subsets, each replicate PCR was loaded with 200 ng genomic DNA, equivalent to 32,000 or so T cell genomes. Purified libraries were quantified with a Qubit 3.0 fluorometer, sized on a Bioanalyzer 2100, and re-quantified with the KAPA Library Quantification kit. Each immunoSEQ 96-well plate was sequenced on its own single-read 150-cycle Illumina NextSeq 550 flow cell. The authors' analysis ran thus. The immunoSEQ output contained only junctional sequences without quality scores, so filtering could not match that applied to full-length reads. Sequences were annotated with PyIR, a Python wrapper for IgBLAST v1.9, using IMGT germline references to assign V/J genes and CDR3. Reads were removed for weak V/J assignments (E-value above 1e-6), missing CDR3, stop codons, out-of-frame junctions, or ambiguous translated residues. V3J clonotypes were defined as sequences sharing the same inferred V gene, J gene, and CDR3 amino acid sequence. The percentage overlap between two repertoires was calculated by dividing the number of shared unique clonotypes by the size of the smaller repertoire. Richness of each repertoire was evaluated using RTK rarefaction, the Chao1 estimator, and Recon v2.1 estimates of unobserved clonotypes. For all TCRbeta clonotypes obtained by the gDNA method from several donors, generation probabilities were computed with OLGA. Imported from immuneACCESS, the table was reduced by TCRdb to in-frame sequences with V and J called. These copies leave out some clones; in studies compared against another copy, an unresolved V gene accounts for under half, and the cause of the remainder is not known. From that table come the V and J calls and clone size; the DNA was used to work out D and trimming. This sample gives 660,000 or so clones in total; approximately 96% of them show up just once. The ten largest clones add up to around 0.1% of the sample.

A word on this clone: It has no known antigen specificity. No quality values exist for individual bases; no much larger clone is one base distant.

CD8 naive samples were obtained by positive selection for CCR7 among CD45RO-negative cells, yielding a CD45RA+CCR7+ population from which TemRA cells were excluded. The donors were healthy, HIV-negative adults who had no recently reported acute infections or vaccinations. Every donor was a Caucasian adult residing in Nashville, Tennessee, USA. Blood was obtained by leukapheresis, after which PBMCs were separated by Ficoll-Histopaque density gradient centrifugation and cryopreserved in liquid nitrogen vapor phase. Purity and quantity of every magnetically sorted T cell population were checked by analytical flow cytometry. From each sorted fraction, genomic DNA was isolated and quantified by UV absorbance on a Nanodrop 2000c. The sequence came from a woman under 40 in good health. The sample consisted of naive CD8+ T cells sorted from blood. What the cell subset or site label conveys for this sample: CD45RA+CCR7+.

The sequenced DNA is TGTGCCAGCAGTCCCGCGCTGGCCGGGGGCTCACCCCTCCACTTT. This codes for CASSPALAGGSPLHF. This chain is built from TRBV27 and TRBJ1-6, and the D gene may be TRBD1, 6 bases matching. From cysteine to phenylalanine, the CDR3 is 15 amino acids long. This entry keeps only the CDR3 DNA: 45 bases, framed from base 1. CDR1 and CDR2 were assigned from the germline V gene (reference sequence) as MNHEY and SMNVEV. The germline ends are 18 bases apart after V is trimmed by 5 bases and J by 10 bases.